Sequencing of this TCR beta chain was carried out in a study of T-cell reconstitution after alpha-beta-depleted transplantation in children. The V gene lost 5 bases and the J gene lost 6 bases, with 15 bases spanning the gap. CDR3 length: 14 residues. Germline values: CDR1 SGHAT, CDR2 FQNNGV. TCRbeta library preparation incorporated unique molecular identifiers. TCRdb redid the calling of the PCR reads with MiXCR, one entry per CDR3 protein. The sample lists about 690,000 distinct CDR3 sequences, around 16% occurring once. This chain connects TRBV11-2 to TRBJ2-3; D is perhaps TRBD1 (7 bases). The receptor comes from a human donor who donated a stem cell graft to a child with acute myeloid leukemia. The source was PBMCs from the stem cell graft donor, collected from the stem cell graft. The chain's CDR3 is CASSPRDRSDTQYF. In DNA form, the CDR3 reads TGTGCCAGCAGCCCGCGGGACAGATCGGATACGCAGTATTTT.